These T cell receptor beta chains were read from a single sample in a study of blood T cell repertoires in COVID-19. The data were produced by immunoSEQ multiplex PCR, yet TCRdb's version contains in-frame clones alone and is incomplete. The top ten hold around 2.3% of the sample, which has 150,000 to 250,000 clones, roughly 90% seen once. Input material: PBMCs or T cells enriched from blood (not recorded which). These TCRs come from a woman in her twenties or thirties who had recovered from COVID-19. The CDR3 runs from the conserved cysteine through the conserved F or W. D genes are given only for firm matches. Clone sizes are given selectively: once, few, many, or a class where the clone is expanded.

TGTGCCAGCAGCTTGGACGGCGGGTACGGGAGTATCGAGACCCAGTACTTC	CASSLDGGYGSIETQYF	TRBV5-6	TRBJ2-5	NA	17	NA
TGTGCCAGCAGCGTAGCTGCGGCAGCCCATGAGCAGTTCTTC	CASSVAAAAHEQFF	TRBV9	TRBJ2-1	NA	14	NA
TGTGCCAGCAGCGCTCAGGGGAGGAACACCGGGGAGCTGTTTTTT	CASSAQGRNTGELFF	TRBV9	TRBJ2-2	NA	15	NA
TGCGCCAGCAGCCCTAGCGGGAGCTCCTACAATGAGCAGTTCTTC	CASSPSGSSYNEQFF	TRBV5-1	TRBJ2-1	TRBD2	15	NA
TGTGCCAGCAGTTTTATATCTGGAAACACCATATATTTT	CASSFISGNTIYF	TRBV12-3/TRBV12-4	TRBJ1-3	NA	13	NA
TGTGCCACCGGGACAACTGGAAACACCATATATTTT	CATGTTGNTIYF	TRBV12-3/TRBV12-4	TRBJ1-3	NA	12	NA
TGCAGCGTTGTAAGGGACAGGGTTGACGAGCAGTACTTC	CSVVRDRVDEQYF	TRBV29-1	TRBJ2-7	TRBD1	13	NA
TGCAGCGTTATAGCGGGAGGGACAGATACGCAGTATTTT	CSVIAGGTDTQYF	TRBV29-1	TRBJ2-3	TRBD2	13	once
TGTGCCAGTAGGAGGACAACTAATGAAAAACTGTTTTTT	CASRRTTNEKLFF	TRBV30	TRBJ1-4	NA	13	NA
TGTGCCACCAGTGCCCTCGGGACAGGGGCGAGCTATGGCTACACCTTC	CATSALGTGASYGYTF	TRBV24-1	TRBJ1-2	TRBD1	16	once
TGTGCCAGCAGCCGGGGAACAAACACTGAAGCTTTCTTT	CASSRGTNTEAFF	TRBV5-5	TRBJ1-1	NA	13	NA
TGTGCGAACGGGAATTTGGGACAGGGGGCGTGGGGACAAGAGACCCAGTACTTC	CANGNLGQGAWGQETQYF	TRBV10-3	TRBJ2-5	TRBD1	18	NA
TGTGCCAGCAGCCAAGTGGCCGGGGTGATCTACGAGCAGTACTTC	CASSQVAGVIYEQYF	TRBV4-2	TRBJ2-7	NA	15	NA
TGTGCCAGCAGCCTTACCCCGACAGGGAACACTGAAGCTTTCTTT	CASSLTPTGNTEAFF	TRBV7-9	TRBJ1-1	NA	15	NA
TGTGCTAGTGGTTTGGCCCATAGCAATCAGCCCCAGCATTTT	CASGLAHSNQPQHF	TRBV12-5	TRBJ1-5	NA	14	once
TGTGCCACGCGGATCCGGGACAGAGATAGTGGCTACACCTTC	CATRIRDRDSGYTF	TRBV10-3	TRBJ1-2	TRBD1	14	NA